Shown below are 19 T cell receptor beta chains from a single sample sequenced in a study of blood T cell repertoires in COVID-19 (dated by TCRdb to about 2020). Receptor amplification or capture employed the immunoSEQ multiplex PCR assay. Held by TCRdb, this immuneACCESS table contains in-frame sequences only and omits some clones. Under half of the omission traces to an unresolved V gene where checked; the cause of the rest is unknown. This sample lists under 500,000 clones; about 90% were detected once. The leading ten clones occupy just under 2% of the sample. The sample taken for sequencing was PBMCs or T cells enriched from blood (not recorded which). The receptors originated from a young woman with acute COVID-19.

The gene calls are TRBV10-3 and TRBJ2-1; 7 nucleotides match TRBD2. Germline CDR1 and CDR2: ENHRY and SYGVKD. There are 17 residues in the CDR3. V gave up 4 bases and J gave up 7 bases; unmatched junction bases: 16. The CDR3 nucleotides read TGTGCCATCAGTGGGGTCTCTGCGGGAGTCACGGAGAATGAGCAGTTCTTC. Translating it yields CAISGVSAGVTENEQFF.

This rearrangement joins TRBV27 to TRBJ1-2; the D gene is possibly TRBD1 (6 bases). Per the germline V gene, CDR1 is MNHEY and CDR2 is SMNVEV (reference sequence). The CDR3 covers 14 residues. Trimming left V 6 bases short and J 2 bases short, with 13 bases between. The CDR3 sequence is CASSINRANYGYTF. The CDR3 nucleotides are TGTGCCAGCAGCATAAACAGGGCCAACTATGGCTACACCTTC.

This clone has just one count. The CDR3 DNA is TGCGCCAGCAGCTTATCCGGGGAGGTGACAGATACGCAGTATTTT. It yields the protein CASSLSGEVTDTQYF. The chain employs TRBV5-1 and TRBJ2-3; TRBD2 might be the D (6 bases). V was cut by 2 bases and J by 3 bases, with 13 bases left in between. The CDR3 extends over 15 amino acids. Germline V gives CDR1 SGHRS, CDR2 YFSETQ.

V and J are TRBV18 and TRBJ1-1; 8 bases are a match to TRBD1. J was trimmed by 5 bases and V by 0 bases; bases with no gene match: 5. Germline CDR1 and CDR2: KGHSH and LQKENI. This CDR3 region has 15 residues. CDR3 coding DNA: TGTGCCAGCTCACCACCTTGGACAGGGAGGACTGAAGCTTTCTTT. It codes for CASSPPWTGRTEAFF.

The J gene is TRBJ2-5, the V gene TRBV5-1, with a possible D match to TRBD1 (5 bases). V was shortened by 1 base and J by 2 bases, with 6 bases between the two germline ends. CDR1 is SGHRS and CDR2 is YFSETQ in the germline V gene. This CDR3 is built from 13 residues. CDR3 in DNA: TGCGCCAGCAGCTTGAGGACACAAGAGACCCAGTACTTC. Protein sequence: CASSLRTQETQYF.

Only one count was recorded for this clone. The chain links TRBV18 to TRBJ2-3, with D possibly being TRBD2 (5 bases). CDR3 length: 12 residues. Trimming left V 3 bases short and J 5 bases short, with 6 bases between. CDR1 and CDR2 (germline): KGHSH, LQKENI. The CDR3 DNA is TGTGCCAGCTCACCCGGGGAAGATACGCAGTATTTT. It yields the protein CASSPGEDTQYF.

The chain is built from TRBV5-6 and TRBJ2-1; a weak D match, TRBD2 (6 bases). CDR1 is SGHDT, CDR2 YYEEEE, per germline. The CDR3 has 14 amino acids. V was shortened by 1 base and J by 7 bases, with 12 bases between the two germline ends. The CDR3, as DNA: TGTGCCAGCAGCTTGTTGGCAGGGAGGAATGAGCAGTTCTTC. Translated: CASSLLAGRNEQFF.

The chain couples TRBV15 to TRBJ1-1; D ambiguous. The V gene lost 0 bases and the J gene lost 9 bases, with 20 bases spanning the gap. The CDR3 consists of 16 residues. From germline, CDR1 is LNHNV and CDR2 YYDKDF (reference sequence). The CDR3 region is CATSRDRRGGPLKAFF. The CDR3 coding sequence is TGTGCCACCAGCAGAGATCGAAGAGGAGGTCCCCTAAAAGCTTTCTTT.

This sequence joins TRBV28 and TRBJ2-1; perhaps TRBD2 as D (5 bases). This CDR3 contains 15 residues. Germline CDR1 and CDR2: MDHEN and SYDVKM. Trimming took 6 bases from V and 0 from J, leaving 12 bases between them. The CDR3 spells CASSRSGSSYNEQFF. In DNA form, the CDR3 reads TGTGCCAGCAGCAGAAGCGGAAGCTCCTACAATGAGCAGTTCTTC.

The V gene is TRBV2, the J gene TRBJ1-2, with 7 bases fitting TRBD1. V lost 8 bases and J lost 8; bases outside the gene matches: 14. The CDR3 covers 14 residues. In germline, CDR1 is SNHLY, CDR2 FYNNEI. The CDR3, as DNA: TGTGCCAGCCTACCTGACAGGGCCGAAGGAGGCTACACCTTC. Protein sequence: CASLPDRAEGGYTF. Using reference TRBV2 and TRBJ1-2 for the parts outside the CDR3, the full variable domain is EPEVTQTPSHQVTQMGQEVILRCVPISNHLYFYWYRQILGQKVEFLVSFYNNEISEKSEIFDDQFSVERPDGSNFTLKIRSTKLEDSAMYFCASLPDRAEGGYTFGSGTRLTVV.

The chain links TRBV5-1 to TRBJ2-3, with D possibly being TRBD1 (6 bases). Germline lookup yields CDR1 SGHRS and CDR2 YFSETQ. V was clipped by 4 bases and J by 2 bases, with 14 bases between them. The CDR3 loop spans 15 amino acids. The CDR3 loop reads CASSIMTGLTDTQYF. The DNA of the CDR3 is TGCGCCAGCAGCATTATGACAGGCCTCACAGATACGCAGTATTTT.

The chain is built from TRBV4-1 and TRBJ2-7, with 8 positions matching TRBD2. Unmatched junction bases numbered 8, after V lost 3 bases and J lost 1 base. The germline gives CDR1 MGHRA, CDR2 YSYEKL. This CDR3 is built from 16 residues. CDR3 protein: CASSQPGAGASYEQYF. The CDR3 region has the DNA TGCGCCAGCAGCCAGCCGGGAGCGGGAGCATCCTACGAGCAGTACTTC.

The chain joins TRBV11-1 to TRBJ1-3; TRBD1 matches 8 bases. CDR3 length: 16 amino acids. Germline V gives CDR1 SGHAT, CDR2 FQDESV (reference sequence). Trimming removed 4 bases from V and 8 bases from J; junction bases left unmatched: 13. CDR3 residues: CASSSDPTGEWDTIYF. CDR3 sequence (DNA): TGTGCCAGCAGCTCCGACCCGACAGGGGAGTGGGACACCATATATTTT.

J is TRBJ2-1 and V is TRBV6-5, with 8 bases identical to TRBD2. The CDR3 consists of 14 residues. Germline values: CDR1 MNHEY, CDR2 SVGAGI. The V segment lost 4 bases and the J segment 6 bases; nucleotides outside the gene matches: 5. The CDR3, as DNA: TGTGCCAGCAGTTTTGCGGGAGGTCCCAATGAGCAGTTCTTC. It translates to CASSFAGGPNEQFF.

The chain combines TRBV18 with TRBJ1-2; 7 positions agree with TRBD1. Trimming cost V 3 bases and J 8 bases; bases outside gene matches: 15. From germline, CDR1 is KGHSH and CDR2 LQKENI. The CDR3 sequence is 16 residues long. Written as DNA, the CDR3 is TGTGCCAGCTCACCTTATATCCGGGACAGCCCGGGAGGCTACACCTTC. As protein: CASSPYIRDSPGGYTF.

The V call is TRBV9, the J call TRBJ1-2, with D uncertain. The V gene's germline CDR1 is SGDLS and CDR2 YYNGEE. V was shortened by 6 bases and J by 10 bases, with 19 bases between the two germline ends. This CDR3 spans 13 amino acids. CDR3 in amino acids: CASTPAQAGNYTF. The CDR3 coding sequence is TGTGCCAGCACACCGGCCCAAGCGGGAAACTACACCTTC.

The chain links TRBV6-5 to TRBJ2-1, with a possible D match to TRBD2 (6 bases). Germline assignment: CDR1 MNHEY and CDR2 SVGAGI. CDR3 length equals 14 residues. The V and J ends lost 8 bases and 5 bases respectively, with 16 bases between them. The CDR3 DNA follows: TGTGCCAGCGCATTGAGCGGGTGGCACAATGAGCAGTTCTTC. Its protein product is CASALSGWHNEQFF.

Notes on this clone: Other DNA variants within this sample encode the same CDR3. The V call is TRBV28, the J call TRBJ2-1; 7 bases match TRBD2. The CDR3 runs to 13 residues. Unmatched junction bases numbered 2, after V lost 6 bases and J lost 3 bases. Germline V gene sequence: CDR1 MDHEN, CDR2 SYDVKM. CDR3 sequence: CASSGGSYNEQFF. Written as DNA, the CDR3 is TGTGCCAGCAGCGGCGGGAGCTACAATGAGCAGTTCTTC.

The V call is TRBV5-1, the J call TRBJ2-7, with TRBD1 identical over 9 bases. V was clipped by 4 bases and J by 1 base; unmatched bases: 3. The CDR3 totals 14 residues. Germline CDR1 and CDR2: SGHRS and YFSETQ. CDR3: CASSQGQGSYEQYF. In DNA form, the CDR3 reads TGCGCCAGCAGCCAAGGACAGGGGTCCTACGAGCAGTACTTC.